Below, 4 T cell receptor beta chains from the same sample are listed, as sequenced in a study of identical twins. Each CDR3 protein is one row after TCRdb ran MiXCR on the 5' RACE reads. The sample includes 400,000 to 650,000 distinct CDR3 sequences, about 20% of them seen just once. These sequences were also reported in another study, on T cells expressing NK-cell markers.

The specimen was CD4+ T cells sorted from blood. The receptors here all came from a woman under 30 in good health.

CDR3 nucleotide sequence: TGTGCCAGCATTCGTAACCAGTACCAAGAGACCCAGTACTTC. It specifies CASIRNQYQETQYF. The chain has TRBV12-3 or TRBV12-4 and TRBJ2-5; D uncertain. Trimming removed 7 bases at V and 0 bases at J, with 12 bases between. CDR3 size: 14 residues.

The V gene is TRBV20-1, the J gene TRBJ1-2; 10 nucleotides agree with TRBD1. With V trimmed by 4 bases and J by 4 bases, 9 bases remained unmatched. Looked up from germline, CDR1 is DFQATT and CDR2 is SNEGSKA (reference sequence). The CDR3 runs 15 residues. The CDR3 loop reads CSATTRDRGSYGYTF. The CDR3 DNA reads TGCAGTGCTACCACGAGGGACAGGGGAAGCTATGGCTACACCTTC.

The chain couples TRBV5-1 to TRBJ1-1; perhaps TRBD1 as D (6 bases). The germline gives CDR1 SGHRS, CDR2 YFSETQ. V gave up 2 bases and J gave up 2 bases, with 10 bases separating them. The CDR3 contains 14 residues. CDR3 nucleotides: TGCGCCAGCAGCTTTGCAGGGGATAACACTGAAGCTTTCTTT. Translating it yields CASSFAGDNTEAFF.

The rearrangement joins TRBV5-1 to TRBJ1-4; D gene unclear. Germline assignment: CDR1 SGHRS and CDR2 YFSETQ. Between the trimmed V and J ends, which lost 4 bases and 8 bases, there was a span of 15 bases. The CDR3 totals 14 residues. The CDR3 loop is CASSRAPKNEKLFF. As DNA, the CDR3 is TGCGCCAGCAGCCGGGCCCCGAAAAACGAAAAACTGTTTTTT.